This TCR beta chain was captured by sequencing in a study of early T cells in non-severe SARS-CoV-2 infection (dated by TCRdb to about 2021). Describing the broader study: Bulk RNA from unsorted whole blood was used for TCR sequencing, so alpha and beta chains could not be paired. Overall study results and their limits: VDJdb matching was skewed toward anti-spike CD8 responses and likely underestimated virus-specific expansions by missing private and CD4 specificities.

Set within a cohort of healthcare workers in London, UK, this nested case-control study involved weekly PCR testing of nasopharyngeal swabs along with blood sampling. Healthcare workers were enrolled in the week of the UK lockdown, from 23 to 31 March 2020, and were followed every week for up to roughly 15 weeks. Concerning this clonotype itself: Its binding antigen is unknown. No base qualities exist here, and no much larger clone lies one base off it.

Libraries came from 5' RACE. This sample was sequenced with a NextSeq 500. The TCR library protocol attached unique molecular identifiers to individual cDNA molecules to correct for sequencing error and PCR bias. Both TCR alpha and beta chains were sequenced, and tight co-correlation was observed between alpha and beta sequence abundances in each sample. On the study's bioinformatics: V gene, J gene and CDR3 annotation of TCR sequences was performed with Decombinator V4. TCRs were defined as expanded if a significant change between any two time points was detected under a Poisson model with p below 0.0001. Abundances of TCRs were expressed as counts per million after normalisation to the total number of TCRs sequenced in each sample. VDJdb, accessed 1 November 2021, was searched for CMV, EBV and SARS-CoV-2 annotated TCRs, excluding TCRs annotated for multiple antigens. The public reads were reprocessed in TCRdb via fastp at Q25 and MiXCR, keeping in-frame beta chains. Every distinct CDR3 protein forms one entry, paired with its most common genes and DNA. The V and J calls were not made by the authors but by TCRdb's processing. The sample contains 45,000 to 55,000 distinct CDR3 sequences, about 7.8% of them found a single time. Under 6.5% of the sample belongs to the ten largest clones.

Sequencing input: whole blood. This TCR came from an adult who was a healthcare worker with PCR-confirmed SARS-CoV-2 infection or an uninfected control (not recorded which).

CDR3 reads: CSASGQNYGYTF. The DNA is as follows: TGCAGTGCTAGCGGACAGAACTATGGCTACACCTTC. The sequence joins TRBV20-1 to TRBJ1-2; the D gene is possibly TRBD1, with 6 bases matching. Relative to germline, V is 3 bases shorter and J is 2 bases shorter, with 7 bases between their ends. Reading from cysteine to phenylalanine, the CDR3 counts 12 amino acids. CDR3 DNA only is kept here, 36 bases in frame from base 1. Based on the germline V gene (reference sequence), the CDR1 and CDR2 sequences are DFQATT and SNEGSKA.